This T cell receptor (beta chain) was found in a study of early T cells in non-severe SARS-CoV-2 infection. From the 5' RACE reads, TCRdb called clonotypes with MiXCR, one entry per CDR3 protein. Counted here are 85,000 to 95,000 distinct CDR3 sequences, 14% to 15% occurring once; the ten biggest clones make up under 0.75%. V gave up 3 bases and J gave up 5 bases; unmatched junction bases: 2. The CDR3 contains 14 residues. The sample holds a few counts of this clonotype. Sequences were obtained from whole blood. The J gene is TRBJ1-5, the V gene TRBV12-3 or TRBV12-4, with TRBD1 identical over 9 bases. This receptor was obtained from an adult who was a healthcare worker with PCR-confirmed SARS-CoV-2 infection or an uninfected control (not recorded which). CDR3 sequence reads: CASSFTGGDQPQHF. The DNA for the CDR3 is TGTGCCAGCAGTTTCACAGGGGGCGATCAGCCCCAGCATTTT.